This T cell receptor beta chain was documented in a study of cytomegalovirus exposure and HLA in healthy donors. Germline-derived CDR1 and CDR2 are SSHAT and FNYEAQ (reference sequence). V was clipped by 3 bases and J by 6 bases; unmatched bases: 8. The CDR3 contains 17 residues. Primers included in the PCR were 60 Vbeta and 13 Jbeta primers. The method was immunoSEQ multiplex PCR; TCRdb's version includes in-frame clones alone and lacks a portion of them. The sample lists fewer than 250,000 clones; under 85% were seen once. This receptor was obtained from a woman between 18 and 30 years old in good health and CMV-seronegative. The sample comprised PBMCs. The rearrangement joins TRBV7-7 to TRBJ2-3; TRBD2 agrees at 14 bases. This CDR3 reads CASSFNPRTSGGDTQYF. In DNA, the CDR3 is TGTGCCAGCAGCTTCAACCCGAGGACTAGCGGGGGGGATACGCAGTATTTT.